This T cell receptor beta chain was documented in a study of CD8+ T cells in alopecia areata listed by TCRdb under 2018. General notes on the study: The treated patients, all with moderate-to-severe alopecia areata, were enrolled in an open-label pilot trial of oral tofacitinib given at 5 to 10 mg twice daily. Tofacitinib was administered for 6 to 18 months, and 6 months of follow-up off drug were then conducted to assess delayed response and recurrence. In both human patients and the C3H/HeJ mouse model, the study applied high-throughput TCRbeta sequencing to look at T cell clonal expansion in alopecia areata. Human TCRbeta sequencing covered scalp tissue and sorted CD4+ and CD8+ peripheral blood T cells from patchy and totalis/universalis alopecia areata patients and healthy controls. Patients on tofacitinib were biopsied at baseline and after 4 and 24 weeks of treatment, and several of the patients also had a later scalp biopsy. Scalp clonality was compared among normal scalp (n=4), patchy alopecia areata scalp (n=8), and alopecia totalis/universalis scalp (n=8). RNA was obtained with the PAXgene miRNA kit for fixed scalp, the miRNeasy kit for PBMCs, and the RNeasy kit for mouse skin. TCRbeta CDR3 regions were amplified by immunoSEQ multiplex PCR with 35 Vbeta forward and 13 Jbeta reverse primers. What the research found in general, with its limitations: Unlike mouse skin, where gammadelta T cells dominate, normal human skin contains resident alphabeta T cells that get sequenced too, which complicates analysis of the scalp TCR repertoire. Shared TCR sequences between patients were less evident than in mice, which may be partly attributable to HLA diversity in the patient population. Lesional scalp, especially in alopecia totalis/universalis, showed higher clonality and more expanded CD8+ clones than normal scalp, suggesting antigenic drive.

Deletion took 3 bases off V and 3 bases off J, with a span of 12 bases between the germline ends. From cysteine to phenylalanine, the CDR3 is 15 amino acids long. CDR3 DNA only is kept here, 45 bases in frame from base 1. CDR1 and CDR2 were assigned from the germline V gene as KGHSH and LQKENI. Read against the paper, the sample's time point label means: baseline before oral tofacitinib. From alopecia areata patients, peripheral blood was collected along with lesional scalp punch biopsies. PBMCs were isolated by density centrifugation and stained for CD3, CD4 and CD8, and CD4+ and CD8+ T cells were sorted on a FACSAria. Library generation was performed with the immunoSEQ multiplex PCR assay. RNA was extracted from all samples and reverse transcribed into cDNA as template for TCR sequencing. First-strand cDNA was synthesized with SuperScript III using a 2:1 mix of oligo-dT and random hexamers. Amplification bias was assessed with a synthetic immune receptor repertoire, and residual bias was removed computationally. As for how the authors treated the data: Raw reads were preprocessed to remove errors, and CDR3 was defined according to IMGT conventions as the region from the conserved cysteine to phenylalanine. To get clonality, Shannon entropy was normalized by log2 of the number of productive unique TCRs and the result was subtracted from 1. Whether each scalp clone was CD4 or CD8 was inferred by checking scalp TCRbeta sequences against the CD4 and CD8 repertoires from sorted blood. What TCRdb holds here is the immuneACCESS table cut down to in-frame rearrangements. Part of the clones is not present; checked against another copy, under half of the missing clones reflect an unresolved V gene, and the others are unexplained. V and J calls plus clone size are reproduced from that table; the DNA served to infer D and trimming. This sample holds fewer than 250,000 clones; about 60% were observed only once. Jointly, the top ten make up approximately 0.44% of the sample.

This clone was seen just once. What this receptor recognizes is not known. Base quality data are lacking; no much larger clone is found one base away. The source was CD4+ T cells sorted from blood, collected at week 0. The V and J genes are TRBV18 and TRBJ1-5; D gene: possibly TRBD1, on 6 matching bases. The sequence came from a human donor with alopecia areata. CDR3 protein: CASSPGQGINQPQHF. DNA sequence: TGTGCCAGCTCACCGGGACAAGGGATCAATCAGCCCCAGCATTTT.